These 6 T cell receptor beta chains share one sample of origin, sequenced in a study of graft-versus-host responses after intestinal transplantation (TCRdb year 2021). No antigens are known for them. Libraries were prepared through the immunoSEQ multiplex PCR assay. This immuneACCESS table, as held by TCRdb, lists in-frame sequences with V and J called but not all clones. Of the missing ones, under half trace to an unresolved V gene in checked studies; the others have no known cause. The sample has some 97,000 clones on record, roughly 84% of them singletons. Roughly 1% of the sample belongs to the ten largest clones. The sample's time point label, decoded: cells obtained before transplantation from donor or recipient. The specimen comprised unstimulated CD4+ T cells sorted from spleen or lymph node cells, sampled before transplant. Receptor source: a human donor who was the organ donor for an intestinal transplant.

This clone has a single count. V usage is TRBV5-1 and J usage is TRBJ2-1; 8 bases map to TRBD2. CDR3 length: 18 residues. The V gene end was trimmed by 0 bases and the J gene end by 2 bases; junction bases not matched to a gene: 10. Germline CDR1 SGHRS, CDR2 YFSETQ. Here the CDR3 DNA reads TGCGCCAGCAGCTTGGGCAGGTCAGGAGCGGGGGCCTACAATGAGCAGTTCTTC. Translating it yields CASSLGRSGAGAYNEQFF.

The table lists this clone with a count of one. The chain is built from TRBV28 and TRBJ1-4, with a tentative D call TRBD1 (5 bases). Germline-derived CDR1 and CDR2 are MDHEN and SYDVKM. With 8 bases removed from V and 0 bases from J, the gap between germline ends came to 10 bases. This CDR3 spans 14 amino acids. The CDR3 nucleotides are TGTGCCAGCGGGGGAGGGGCAACTAATGAAAAACTGTTTTTT. Residues: CASGGGATNEKLFF.

The chain combines TRBV6-1 with TRBJ1-4; 9 bases line up with TRBD1. The CDR3 totals 15 residues. V gave up 6 bases and J gave up 8 bases; unmatched junction bases: 10. Germline CDR1 and CDR2: MNHNS and SASEGT. The chain's CDR3 is CASREWTGEGEKLFF. The CDR3 DNA is TGTGCCAGCAGGGAATGGACAGGGGAGGGAGAAAAACTGTTTTTT.

This clone was observed a single time. The chain employs TRBV5-1 and TRBJ2-2, with 12 positions matching TRBD2. Germline V gives CDR1 SGHRS, CDR2 YFSETQ. The CDR3 runs 15 residues. The junction had 2 bases not matched to a gene; V was cut back by 2 bases and J by 6 bases. CDR3 sequence: CASSFTSGGPGELFF. The CDR3 region has the DNA TGCGCCAGCAGCTTTACTAGCGGGGGGCCCGGGGAGCTGTTTTTT.

The chain links TRBV30 to TRBJ2-1; D is ambiguous. The length of the CDR3 is 14 residues. V gave up 0 bases and J gave up 8 bases, with 14 bases separating them. The germline V gene has CDR1 GTSNPN and CDR2 SVGIG (reference sequence). CDR3 sequence reads: CAWSVHPLVDEQFF. The CDR3 DNA is TGTGCCTGGAGTGTACACCCTCTAGTCGATGAGCAGTTCTTC.

The chain combines TRBV18 with TRBJ1-1, with D perhaps TRBD1 (5 bases). CDR1 and CDR2 (germline): KGHSH, LQKENI. The CDR3 covers 15 residues. Trimming took 5 bases from V and 1 from J, leaving 14 bases between them. CDR3 protein: CASSSQTAGNTEAFF. The CDR3 DNA follows: TGTGCCAGCTCATCTCAGACAGCGGGGAACACTGAAGCTTTCTTT.